Shown below are 10 T cell receptor beta chains from a single sample sequenced in a study of blood T cell repertoires in COVID-19. Clones were read by immunoSEQ multiplex PCR, and TCRdb kept only the in-frame ones, dropping some. This sample has 150,000 to 200,000 clones, with around 83% found just once. Sequencing was done on a sample of peripheral blood. The source of these receptors is a woman in her 70s with COVID-19, enrolled during active disease.

The chain links TRBV9 to TRBJ1-3, with 7 bases fitting TRBD1. J gave up 5 bases and V 3 bases, and 5 bases lay outside the gene matches. Germline V gives CDR1 SGDLS, CDR2 YYNGEE. The CDR3 contains 14 residues. The CDR3 nucleotides are TGTGCCAGCAGCGGACAGACAGGGAGAAACACCATATATTTT. Translating gives CASSGQTGRNTIYF.

This chain connects TRBV28 to TRBJ2-2, with D perhaps matching TRBD2 (6 bases). This CDR3 contains 15 residues. The V gene's germline CDR1 is MDHEN and CDR2 SYDVKM. V was clipped by 6 bases and J by 3 bases, with 14 bases between them. The DNA of the CDR3 is TGTGCCAGCAGGACCGGGACTCTCTACACCGGGGAGCTGTTTTTT. Translating it yields CASRTGTLYTGELFF.

The chain is built from TRBV28 and TRBJ1-6; 7 bases agree with TRBD1. Germline assignment: CDR1 MDHEN and CDR2 SYDVKM. The CDR3 loop spans 13 amino acids. CDR3 residues: CATQGMWNSPLHF. The CDR3 DNA is TGTGCAACACAGGGGATGTGGAATTCACCCCTCCACTTT.

The J gene is TRBJ1-1, the V gene TRBV2; 8 nucleotides agree with TRBD1. Germline CDR1 is SNHLY and CDR2 is FYNNEI. The junction had 6 bases not matched to a gene; V was cut back by 5 bases and J by 4 bases. The CDR3 has 14 amino acids. CDR3 in DNA: TGTGCCAGCAGTCTAACAGGGGGTATCACTGAAGCTTTCTTT. Its translation: CASSLTGGITEAFF.

The chain links TRBV5-1 to TRBJ2-5; D ambiguous. This CDR3 spans 16 amino acids. The germline V gene encodes CDR1 SGHRS and CDR2 YFSETQ. Trimming shortened V by 0 bases and J by 6 bases, and 18 bases separated the two germline ends. DNA for the CDR3: TGCGCCAGCAGCTTGGGTGATTTGCAGGTTCAGAAGACCCAGTACTTC. It encodes CASSLGDLQVQKTQYF.

The J gene is TRBJ1-1, the V gene TRBV29-1; 7 bases agree with TRBD1. CDR3 length: 13 amino acids. Germline loops: CDR1 SQVTM, CDR2 ANQGSEA. The V and J ends lost 7 bases and 1 base, in that order; junction bases with no gene match: 6. Here the CDR3 reads CSGNRGWNTEAFF. The CDR3 coding sequence is TGCAGCGGAAACAGGGGCTGGAACACTGAAGCTTTCTTT.

This sequence joins TRBV9 and TRBJ2-3; TRBD2 agrees at 7 bases. Germline V gene lookup returns CDR1 SGDLS and CDR2 YYNGEE. The CDR3 loop spans 16 amino acids. Trimming cost V 4 bases and J 4 bases; bases outside gene matches: 12. CDR3 nucleotides: TGTGCCAGCAGCCCCCGCCGAGGGAGGGCCCCAGATACGCAGTATTTT. It codes for CASSPRRGRAPDTQYF. Using reference TRBV9 and TRBJ2-3 for the parts outside the CDR3, the full variable domain is DSGVTQTPKHLITATGQRVTLRCSPRSGDLSVYWYQQSLDQGLQFLIQYYNGEERAKGNILERFSAQQFPDLHSELNLSSLELGDSALYFCASSPRRGRAPDTQYFGPGTRLTVL.

DNA for the CDR3: TGTGCCAGCAGCTTGATGGGGCGTCCCGGGGAGCTGTTTTTT. Protein: CASSLMGRPGELFF. The rearrangement joins TRBV5-6 to TRBJ2-2; D possibly corresponds to TRBD1 (5 bases). The CDR3 has 14 residues. Trimming shortened V by 1 base and J by 6 bases, and 10 bases separated the two germline ends. The germline CDR1 and CDR2 sequences are SGHDT and YYEEEE.

The rearrangement links TRBV5-1 to TRBJ2-2; 7 bases map to TRBD1. The length of the CDR3 is 17 residues. From germline, CDR1 is SGHRS and CDR2 YFSETQ. V was pared by 0 bases and J by 4 bases, with 9 bases of the junction left unmatched. The CDR3 DNA is TGCGCCAGCAGCTTGGGCCCGACAGGGCGAGGCACCGGGGAGCTGTTTTTT. It translates to CASSLGPTGRGTGELFF.

The rearrangement uses TRBV19 and TRBJ1-5, with TRBD1 identical over 9 bases. The CDR3 runs to 15 residues. The V gene end was trimmed by 7 bases and the J gene end by 4 bases; junction bases not matched to a gene: 8. Germline-derived CDR1 and CDR2 are LNHDA and SQIVND (reference sequence). This CDR3 is CASTIGGQGNQPQHF. In nucleotides, the CDR3 is TGTGCCAGTACCATAGGGGGACAGGGAAATCAGCCCCAGCATTTT.